Listed below are T cell receptor beta chains from one sample, sequenced in a study of shared clonotypes between healthy human individuals. Libraries were prepared by immunoSEQ multiplex PCR; TCRdb keeps only in-frame clonotypes and omits some of them. The sample consists of approximately 1.1 million clones, 75% to 85% of them appearing once. Sequenced: memory CD4+ T cells from PBMCs. These receptor sequences come from a man aged 18 to 30 in good health. Some clones in this sample may be carry-over from other donors' samples. Each CDR3 is given with its conserved first and last residue. A D gene is named only where the DNA matches it firmly. Where a row states a size, it is once, few, many or the class of an expanded clone; other rows omit it.

v_call	d_call	clone_size	j_call	cdr3_aa	cdr3_nt
TRBV5-1	NA	NA	TRBJ1-1	CASSLSQALNTEAFF	TGCGCCAGCAGCTTGTCACAGGCTTTGAACACTGAAGCTTTCTTT
TRBV28	TRBD1	NA	TRBJ1-5	CASSHNRGSNQPQHF	TGTGCCAGCAGCCACAACAGGGGTAGCAATCAGCCCCAGCATTTT
TRBV7-9	TRBD1	once	TRBJ2-7	CASSRGQGVSYEQYF	TGTGCCAGCAGTCGAGGACAGGGGGTTTCCTACGAGCAGTACTTC
TRBV7-2	NA	once	TRBJ1-5	CASSPRWTAQYSNQPQHF	TGTGCCAGCAGCCCACGATGGACCGCCCAATATAGCAATCAGCCCCAGCATTTT
TRBV11-2	NA	NA	TRBJ2-1	CASSLFVWSDEQFF	TGTGCCAGCAGCCTCTTTGTATGGTCCGATGAGCAGTTCTTC
TRBV7-2	NA	NA	TRBJ2-7	CASSLDQAYSYEQYF	TGTGCCAGCAGCTTAGATCAGGCCTACTCCTACGAGCAGTACTTC
TRBV7-3	TRBD2	NA	TRBJ2-2	CASSNPGTSARGELFF	TGTGCCAGCAGCAACCCCGGGACTAGTGCAAGGGGGGAGCTGTTTTTT
TRBV5-1	NA	NA	TRBJ1-1	CASSPYGDNAEAFF	TGCGCCAGCAGCCCTTATGGGGACAACGCTGAAGCTTTCTTT
TRBV5-1	TRBD1	NA	TRBJ2-7	CASSWDRGHRQYF	TGCGCCAGCAGCTGGGACAGGGGGCACAGGCAGTACTTC
TRBV5-1	TRBD2	NA	TRBJ2-2	CASSFTSGGGELFF	TGCGCCAGCAGCTTCACTAGCGGAGGCGGGGAGCTGTTTTTT
TRBV29-1	NA	NA	TRBJ2-3	CSVGYYRYTDTQYF	TGCAGCGTTGGGTACTATCGATACACAGATACGCAGTATTTT
TRBV27	TRBD1	NA	TRBJ2-7	CASSNNQGAAQYF	TGTGCCAGCAGTAACAACCAGGGGGCGGCGCAGTACTTC
TRBV30	TRBD1	NA	TRBJ2-2	CAWRRTGGATGELFF	TGTGCCTGGAGAAGGACAGGGGGCGCGACCGGGGAGCTGTTTTTT
TRBV4-2	NA	few	TRBJ1-1	CASSQELANTEAFF	TGTGCCAGCAGCCAAGAACTCGCGAACACTGAAGCTTTCTTT
TRBV19	TRBD1	NA	TRBJ2-2	CASSPGTGGILVNTGELFF	TGTGCCAGTAGTCCCGGGACAGGGGGCATACTTGTGAACACCGGGGAGCTGTTTTTT
TRBV9	TRBD1	NA	TRBJ2-3	CASSPRGQGGTDTQYF	TGTGCCAGCAGCCCAAGGGGACAGGGGGGAACAGATACGCAGTATTTT
TRBV28	NA	NA	TRBJ2-7	CASSPGLIYEQYF	TGTGCCAGCAGCCCGGGACTGATCTACGAGCAGTACTTC
TRBV5-6	NA	NA	TRBJ1-6	CASSAQTDSPLHF	TGTGCCAGCAGCGCCCAGACAGATTCACCCCTCCACTTT
TRBV11-2	NA	NA	TRBJ2-1	CASSQKGNEQFF	TGTGCCAGCAGCCAGAAGGGGAATGAGCAGTTCTTC
TRBV5-6	NA	NA	TRBJ1-5	CASSLEGYSNQPQHF	TGTGCCAGCAGCTTGGAGGGGTATAGCAATCAGCCCCAGCATTTT
TRBV28	NA	NA	TRBJ1-2	CASSLYAGLTYGYTF	TGTGCCAGCAGTTTATACGCAGGGCTTACCTATGGCTACACCTTC
TRBV6-5	NA	NA	TRBJ1-1	CASSAWGAFF	TGTGCCAGCAGTGCCTGGGGAGCTTTCTTT
TRBV5-1	NA	once	TRBJ1-1	CASSLVGGTNTEAFF	TGCGCCAGCAGCTTGGTGGGGGGAACGAACACTGAAGCTTTCTTT
TRBV6-5	NA	NA	TRBJ2-5	CAISSSVKGETQYF	TGTGCCATCTCCTCTAGCGTAAAGGGGGAGACCCAGTACTTC
TRBV6-1	TRBD2	NA	TRBJ2-7	CASRAGLAGYEQYF	TGTGCCAGCAGGGCTGGACTAGCGGGTTACGAGCAGTACTTC
TRBV6-7	TRBD2	NA	TRBJ2-1	CASSYLSGRANRCLNEQFF	TGTGCCAGCAGTTACCTTAGCGGGAGGGCCAATAGGTGTCTCAATGAGCAGTTCTTC
TRBV4-1	TRBD1	NA	TRBJ2-7	CASSLRQGVKQYF	TGCGCCAGCAGCCTTCGACAGGGGGTAAAGCAGTACTTC
TRBV2	NA	NA	TRBJ2-3	CASSGPFLDTQYF	TGTGCCAGCAGCGGACCGTTTCTGGATACGCAGTATTTT
TRBV7-3	NA	NA	TRBJ1-1	CASSPPGLNTEAFF	TGTGCCAGCAGCCCACCGGGCTTGAACACTGAAGCTTTCTTT